This TCR beta chain came from a study of control samples from healthy donors and cancer patients. The CDR3 extends over 13 amino acids. Trimming stripped 6 bases from V and 2 bases from J, with 9 bases between. The germline V gene encodes CDR1 SGDLS and CDR2 YYNGEE. Sequencing was performed with immunoSEQ multiplex PCR; in TCRdb, only in-frame clones are kept and a portion is missing. The sample records 140,000 to 150,000 clones, roughly 89% being singletons. The sequenced sample was blood. The source is a man aged 25 to 40 in good health. This rearrangement joins TRBV9 to TRBJ1-3; D is unresolved. CDR3 nucleotides: TGTGCCAGCACGGTGGGCCCTGGAAACACCATATATTTT. Translating gives CASTVGPGNTIYF.